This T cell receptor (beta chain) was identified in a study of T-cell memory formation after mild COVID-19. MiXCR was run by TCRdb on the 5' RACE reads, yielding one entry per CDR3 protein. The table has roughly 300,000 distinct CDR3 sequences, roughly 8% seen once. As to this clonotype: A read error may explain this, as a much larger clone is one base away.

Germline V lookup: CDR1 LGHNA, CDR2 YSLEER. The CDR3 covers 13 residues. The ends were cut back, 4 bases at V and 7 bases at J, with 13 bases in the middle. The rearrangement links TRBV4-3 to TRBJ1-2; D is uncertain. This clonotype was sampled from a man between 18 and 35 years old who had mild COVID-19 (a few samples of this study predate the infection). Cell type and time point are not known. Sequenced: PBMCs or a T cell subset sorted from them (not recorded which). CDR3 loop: CASSPTVVGGYTF. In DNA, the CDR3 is TGCGCCAGCAGCCCGACCGTTGTTGGTGGCTACACCTTC.